One sample yielded the 8 T cell receptor beta chains listed below, sequenced in a study of T cells expressing NK-cell markers. TCRdb reprocessed the 5' RACE reads, with one entry per CDR3 protein and no DNA. This repertoire includes over 150,000 distinct CDR3 sequences. Source material: blood T cells: a sorted CD56 or NKG2C T cell subset, CD4+ or CD8+ T cells, or bulk PBMC T cells (not recorded which). The receptors were sampled from a woman in her fifties or sixties in good health.

J is TRBJ2-1 and V is TRBV27; TCRdb names TRBD1, which stays unverified in the absence of DNA. CDR3 length: 13 residues. Germline V CDR1 and CDR2: MNHEY, SMNVEV (reference sequence). CDR3 loop: CASRPTGINEQFF.

The rearrangement joins TRBV4-1 to TRBJ2-3. The CDR3 runs to 17 residues. CDR1 MGHRA and CDR2 YSYEKL come from the germline V gene. CDR3 sequence reads: CASSQEELSVSTDTQYF.

CDR3 loop: CASSAGTGSVAFF. The chain links TRBV11-2 to TRBJ1-1; TCRdb selects TRBD1, and the lack of DNA leaves this call unchecked. CDR1 and CDR2 (germline): SGHAT, FQNNGV. The CDR3 spans 13 residues.

The chain is built from TRBV29-1 and TRBJ2-1; TCRdb gives TRBD1 as the D gene, but with no DNA this cannot be confirmed. This CDR3 comprises 16 residues. Germline V gene lookup returns CDR1 SQVTM and CDR2 ANQGSEA. CDR3 amino acids: CSARDRAPSSYNEQFF.

The chain recombines TRBV5-6 with TRBJ1-1; without DNA, the TCRdb call of TRBD1 cannot be checked. Germline V gene lookup returns CDR1 SGHDT and CDR2 YYEEEE. The CDR3 spans 13 residues. This CDR3 is CATGGGPDTEAFF.

The chain combines TRBV4-2 with TRBJ2-7; TCRdb proposes TRBD1, but this gene call is untestable without DNA. The CDR3 spans 15 residues. Germline CDR1 and CDR2: LGHNA and YNFKEQ. CDR3 residues: CASSQVGAHSYEQYF.

V gene TRBV12-3 or TRBV12-4 combines with J gene TRBJ2-5; the D call from TCRdb, TRBD1, cannot be confirmed without DNA. The CDR3 has 14 residues. The CDR3 here is CASSKQETQETQYF.

The chain employs TRBV20-1 and TRBJ2-7; TCRdb's D call of TRBD2 is untestable without DNA. The germline gives CDR1 DFQATT, CDR2 SNEGSKA (reference sequence). This CDR3 spans 15 amino acids. This CDR3 is CSARPISGSNYEQYF.